This T cell receptor (beta chain) was obtained from a study of blood T cell repertoires in COVID-19. The wider study: Sources were T cells, B-cell-depleted T cells, or PBMCs; the material itself was cDNA or gDNA.

As originally analysed: How many nucleated cells were present was estimated from reference gene primer amplification. Clones were read by immunoSEQ multiplex PCR, and TCRdb kept only the in-frame ones, dropping some. That table supplies the V and J calls and clone size; D and trimming were determined from the DNA. The table records roughly 300,000 clones, approximately 90% of them present only once. Germline CDR1 and CDR2: SGHVS and FQNEAQ. V lost 5 bases, J lost 3 bases, and 2 bases stayed unmatched. This CDR3 is built from 13 residues. The origin of this receptor is a woman aged 40 to 50 with acute COVID-19. The specimen sequenced was PBMCs or T cells enriched from blood (not recorded which). V usage is TRBV7-8 and J usage is TRBJ2-7, with 9 positions matching TRBD1. The CDR3 reads CASSTDRGYEQYF. CDR3 bases: TGTGCCAGCAGCACGGACAGGGGCTACGAGCAGTACTTC.